This T cell receptor beta chain was captured in a study of T cell responses to AZD1222 COVID-19 vaccine. As to this clone: Its antigen remains unknown.

Germline-derived CDR1 and CDR2 are PRHDT and FYEKMQ (reference sequence). With 0 bases removed from V and 2 bases from J, the gap between germline ends came to 8 bases. The CDR3 runs 14 residues. Study-wide results and caveats: The number of AZD1222 recipients seropositive at baseline was only six. After two AZD1222 doses, spike-specific TCR breadth and depth rose versus day 0.

The data were produced by immunoSEQ multiplex PCR, yet TCRdb's version contains in-frame clones alone and is incomplete. The sample includes 130,000 to 150,000 clones, 70% to 90% of them seen just once. The chain links TRBV13 to TRBJ2-7, with D perhaps TRBD2 (5 bases). This receptor was identified in an adult in good health. The sequences come from peripheral blood, collected on day 0 of AZD1222 vaccination. CDR3 sequence: CASSLGQRAYEQYF. DNA of the CDR3: TGTGCCAGCAGCTTAGGGCAGAGGGCCTACGAGCAGTACTTC.